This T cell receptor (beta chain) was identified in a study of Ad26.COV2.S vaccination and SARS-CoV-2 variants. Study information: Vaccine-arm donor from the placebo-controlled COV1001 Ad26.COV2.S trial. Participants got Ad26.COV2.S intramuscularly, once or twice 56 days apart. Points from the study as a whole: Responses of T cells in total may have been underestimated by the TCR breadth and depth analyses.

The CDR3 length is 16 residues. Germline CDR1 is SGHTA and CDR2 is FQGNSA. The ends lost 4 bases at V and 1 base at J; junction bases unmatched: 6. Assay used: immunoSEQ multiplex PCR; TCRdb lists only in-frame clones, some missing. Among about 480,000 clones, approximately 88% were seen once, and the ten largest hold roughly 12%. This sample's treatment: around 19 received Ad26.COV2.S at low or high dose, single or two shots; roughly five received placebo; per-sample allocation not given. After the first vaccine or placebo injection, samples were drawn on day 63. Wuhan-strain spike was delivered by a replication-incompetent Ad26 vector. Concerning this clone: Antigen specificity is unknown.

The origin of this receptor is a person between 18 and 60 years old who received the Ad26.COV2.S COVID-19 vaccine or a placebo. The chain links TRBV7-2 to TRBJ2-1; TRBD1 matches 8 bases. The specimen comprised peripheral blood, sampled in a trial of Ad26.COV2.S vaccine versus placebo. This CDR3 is CASSSQGAQSYNEQFF. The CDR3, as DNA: TGTGCCAGCAGCTCTCAGGGGGCTCAGTCCTACAATGAGCAGTTCTTC.